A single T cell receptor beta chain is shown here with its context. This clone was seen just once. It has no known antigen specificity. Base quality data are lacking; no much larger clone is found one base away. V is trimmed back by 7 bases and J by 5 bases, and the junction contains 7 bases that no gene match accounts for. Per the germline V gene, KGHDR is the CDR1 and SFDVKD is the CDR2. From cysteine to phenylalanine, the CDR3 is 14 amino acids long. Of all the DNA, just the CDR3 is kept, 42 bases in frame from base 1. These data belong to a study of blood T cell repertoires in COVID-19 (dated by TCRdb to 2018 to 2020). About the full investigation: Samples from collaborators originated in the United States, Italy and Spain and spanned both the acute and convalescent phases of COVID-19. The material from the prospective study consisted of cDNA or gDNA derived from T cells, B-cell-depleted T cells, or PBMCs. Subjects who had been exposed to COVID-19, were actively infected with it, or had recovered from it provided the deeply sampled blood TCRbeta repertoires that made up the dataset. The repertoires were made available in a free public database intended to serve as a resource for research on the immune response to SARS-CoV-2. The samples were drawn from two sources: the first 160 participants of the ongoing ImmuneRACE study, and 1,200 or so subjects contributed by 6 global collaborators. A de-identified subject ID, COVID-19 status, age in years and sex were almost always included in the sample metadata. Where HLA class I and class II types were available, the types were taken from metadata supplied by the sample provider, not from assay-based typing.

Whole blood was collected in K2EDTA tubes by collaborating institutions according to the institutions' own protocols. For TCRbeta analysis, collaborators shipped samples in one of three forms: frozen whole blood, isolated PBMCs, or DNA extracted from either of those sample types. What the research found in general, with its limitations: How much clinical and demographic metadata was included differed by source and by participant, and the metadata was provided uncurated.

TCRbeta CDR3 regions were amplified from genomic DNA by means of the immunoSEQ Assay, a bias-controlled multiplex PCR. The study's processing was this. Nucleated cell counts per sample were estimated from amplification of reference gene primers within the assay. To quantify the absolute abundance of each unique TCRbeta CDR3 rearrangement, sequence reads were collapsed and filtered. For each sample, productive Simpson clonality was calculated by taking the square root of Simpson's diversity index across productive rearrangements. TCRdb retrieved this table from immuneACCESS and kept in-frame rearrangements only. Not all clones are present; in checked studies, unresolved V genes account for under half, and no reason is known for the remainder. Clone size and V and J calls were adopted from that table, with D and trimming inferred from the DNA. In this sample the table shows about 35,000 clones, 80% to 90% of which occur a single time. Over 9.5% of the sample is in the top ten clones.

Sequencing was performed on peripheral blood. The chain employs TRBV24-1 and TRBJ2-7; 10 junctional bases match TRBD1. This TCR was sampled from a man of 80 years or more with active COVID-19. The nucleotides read TGTGCCACCAGCGCCCCGGGACAGGGGAACGAGCAGTACTTC. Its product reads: CATSAPGQGNEQYF.